Sequencing of this TCR beta chain was carried out in a study of blood T cell repertoires in COVID-19. Participants came from fewer than 25 US areas, aged about 18 to 89 years. Sequenced by immunoSEQ multiplex PCR; TCRdb stores in-frame clones only, minus some. The table has 310,000 or so clones, 90% seen once. In regard to this clone: The sample contains more than one DNA sequence encoding this CDR3.

The receptor comes from a woman younger than 35 with acute COVID-19. Sample: PBMCs or T cells enriched from blood (not recorded which).

CDR3 amino acids: CASSFTGNLYEQYF. The CDR3 DNA sequence: TGCGCCAGCAGCTTCACCGGGAACCTCTACGAGCAGTACTTC. The chain has TRBV5-1 and TRBJ2-7, with D perhaps TRBD2 (5 bases). Looked up from germline, CDR1 is SGHRS and CDR2 is YFSETQ. This CDR3 spans 14 amino acids. V was cut by 2 bases and J by 3 bases, with 12 bases left in between.